The next 15 T cell receptor beta chains were all read from a single sample in a study of cytomegalovirus exposure and HLA in healthy donors. 60 Vbeta and 13 Jbeta primers were used in PCR. Using immunoSEQ multiplex PCR, the repertoire was profiled, and TCRdb retains in-frame clones only, with some absent. The data hold 150,000 to 200,000 clones, with around 80% observed a single time. The specimen sequenced was PBMCs. These receptors all stem from a boy aged 2 to 10 in good health and CMV-seronegative.

The chain links TRBV9 to TRBJ2-1, with TRBD2 identical over 8 bases. CDR1 is SGDLS and CDR2 is YYNGEE in the germline V gene. CDR3 length: 14 amino acids. V dropped 3 bases and J dropped 5; count of bases not matched to a gene: 4. DNA for the CDR3: TGTGCCAGCAGCGACGGGGGGGATAACAATGAGCAGTTCTTC. This sequence encodes CASSDGGDNNEQFF.

The chain is built from TRBV29-1 and TRBJ1-1; D unresolved. Trimming stripped 3 bases from V and 3 bases from J, with 11 bases between. The CDR3 is 13 amino acids. The germline CDR1 and CDR2 sequences are SQVTM and ANQGSEA. CDR3 in amino acids: CSVEGLLDTEAFF. For the CDR3, the DNA is TGCAGCGTTGAGGGCCTCTTAGACACTGAAGCTTTCTTT.

The rearrangement joins TRBV10-3 to TRBJ1-6; a possible D gene is TRBD1 (6 bases). Per germline, CDR1 ENHRY and CDR2 SYGVKD. V was clipped by 4 bases and J by 1 base, with 23 bases between them. The CDR3 has 20 residues. CDR3 DNA sequence: TGTGCCATCAGTGGGACCGAACTAACAGGAAGGGGGTCCTATAATTCACCCCTCCACTTT. The encoded protein is CAISGTELTGRGSYNSPLHF.

This clone was seen more than once but under ten times. This chain connects TRBV18 to TRBJ2-1, with 7 positions matching TRBD2. The V gene end was trimmed by 6 bases and the J gene end by 0 bases; junction bases not matched to a gene: 5. Germline lookup yields CDR1 KGHSH and CDR2 LQKENI. There are 15 residues in the CDR3. CDR3 loop: CASSLPSGSYNEQFF. The CDR3 DNA follows: TGTGCCAGCTCCCTCCCTAGCGGCTCCTACAATGAGCAGTTCTTC.

The chain combines TRBV6-5 with TRBJ1-2; a possible D gene is TRBD1 (6 bases). V dropped 2 bases and J dropped 0 bases, with 13 bases sitting between them. The CDR3 runs 16 residues. Germline CDR1 and CDR2: MNHEY and SVGAGI. The CDR3 DNA is TGTGCCAGCAGTTACCGAGGGGACAAAGCTAACTATGGCTACACCTTC. It yields the protein CASSYRGDKANYGYTF.

The rearrangement uses TRBV19 and TRBJ2-5, with 7 bases that match TRBD1. Per germline, CDR1 LNHDA and CDR2 SQIVND (reference sequence). This CDR3 region has 14 residues. V was clipped by 1 base and J by 5 bases; unmatched bases: 4. The CDR3 nucleotides read TGTGCCAGTAGTATAGCAGGGGGTGGGGAGACCCAGTACTTC. It is translated as CASSIAGGGETQYF.

The genes are TRBV7-9 and TRBJ2-3; the D gene is possibly TRBD1 (5 bases). This CDR3 region has 15 residues. Trimming removed 4 bases from V and 0 bases from J, with 11 bases in between. The germline CDR1 and CDR2 sequences are SEHNR and FQNEAQ (reference sequence). CDR3 sequence reads: CASSSRQRSTDTQYF. The CDR3 nucleotides read TGTGCCAGCAGCTCCAGACAGAGAAGCACAGATACGCAGTATTTT.

This clone turned up a few times. The chain employs TRBV21-1 and TRBJ2-7; the table's D call TRBD2 went unverified against the DNA. TRBV21-1 is noted as a pseudogene. CDR3 length: 15 residues. This CDR3 reads CASSFGPLASYEQYV. The CDR3, as DNA: TGTGCCAGCAGCTTCGGGCCACTAGCATCCTACGAGCAGTACGTC.

The chain is built from TRBV2 and TRBJ1-5; D may be TRBD1 (6 bases). The CDR3 has 16 amino acids. Germline V CDR1 and CDR2: SNHLY, FYNNEI. Trimming removed 6 bases at V and 2 bases at J, with 17 bases between. The CDR3 loop reads CASSPGQSSGNQPQHF. In nucleotides, the CDR3 is TGTGCCAGCAGCCCGGGACAAAGCTCGGGCAATCAGCCCCAGCATTTT.

This clone was seen a single time. This chain joins TRBV30 and TRBJ1-6, with D possibly TRBD1 on 5 matching bases. Trimming took off 0 bases at V and 5 bases at J, with 17 bases between the two ends. Germline V gene sequence: CDR1 GTSNPN, CDR2 SVGIG (reference sequence). The CDR3 is 17 amino acids. Here the CDR3 reads CAWSVISGFDDNSPLHF. The CDR3 DNA sequence: TGTGCCTGGAGTGTAATATCAGGGTTTGACGATAATTCACCCCTCCACTTT.

V gene TRBV30 combines with J gene TRBJ1-5; D might be TRBD1 (5 bases). The length of the CDR3 is 17 residues. Germline assignment: CDR1 GTSNPN and CDR2 SVGIG (reference sequence). The germline V and J ends were trimmed by 3 bases and 0 bases, with 18 bases remaining between them. The CDR3 region is CAWSADRTEYSNQPQHF. The CDR3 DNA reads TGTGCCTGGAGCGCCGACAGAACGGAATATAGCAATCAGCCCCAGCATTTT.

The chain carries TRBV10-3 and TRBJ2-2; D might be TRBD1 (5 bases). Germline CDR1 is ENHRY and CDR2 is SYGVKD. The CDR3 runs to 14 residues. The germline V and J ends were trimmed by 8 bases and 2 bases, with 12 bases remaining between them. The CDR3 nucleotides read TGTGCCATCGGCTGGACACCAAACACCGGGGAGCTGTTTTTT. Residues: CAIGWTPNTGELFF.

The chain uses TRBV18 and TRBJ2-1, with D perhaps TRBD2 (7 bases). Germline loops: CDR1 KGHSH, CDR2 LQKENI. Trimming shortened V by 3 bases and J by 0 bases, and 18 bases separated the two germline ends. CDR3 length: 18 residues. This chain's CDR3 is CASSPITGRDHSYNEQFF. Written as DNA, the CDR3 is TGTGCCAGCTCACCGATAACAGGGAGGGACCACTCCTACAATGAGCAGTTCTTC.

The chain carries TRBV6-6 and TRBJ2-1; 8 bases fit TRBD2. Germline loops: CDR1 MNHNY, CDR2 SVGAGI (reference sequence). V lost 6 bases to trimming and J lost 10 bases; unmatched junction nucleotides: 14. The CDR3 covers 15 residues. The CDR3 bases are TGTGCCAGCAGCTCTCCCCGGGGGGGGGATACGGAGCAGTTCTTC. Protein: CASSSPRGGDTEQFF.

This clone occurred once. The V and J genes are TRBV2 and TRBJ1-2; TRBD1 might be the D (6 bases). The CDR3 runs 14 residues. Trimming cost V 4 bases and J 4 bases, with 13 bases left between them. Germline V CDR1 and CDR2: SNHLY, FYNNEI. The CDR3 here is CASSVQGSSYGYTF. The CDR3 bases are TGTGCCAGCAGTGTACAGGGATCTAGCTATGGCTACACCTTC.